A selection of T cell receptor beta chains follows, all from one sample in a study of T cell changes during pregnancy in multiple sclerosis. Assay: immunoSEQ multiplex PCR; the TCRdb copy retains only in-frame clones and omits some. Here the sample spans approximately 30,000 clones, under 95% being singletons. The sample in question was CD4+ T cells from peripheral blood mononuclear cells, obtained after pregnancy. The receptors originated from a female donor with multiple sclerosis, enrolled in a pregnancy study. Both conserved end residues are part of each CDR3. D genes are given only for firm matches. Only part of the rows carry a size: once, few, many, or a class if the clone is expanded.

TRBJ2-5	-	TRBV30	-	CAWRDGRGGETQYF	TGTGCCTGGAGGGACGGCAGGGGCGGGGAGACCCAGTACTTC
TRBJ1-1	-	TRBV19	-	CASKKSGRDTEAFF	TGTGCCAGTAAGAAGAGCGGGAGGGACACTGAAGCTTTCTTT
TRBJ1-2	-	TRBV6-5	-	CASSLTGYGYTF	TGTGCCAGCAGCCTAACAGGGTATGGCTACACCTTC
TRBJ2-5	-	TRBV7-6	-	CASSFSGRLEETQYF	TGTGCCAGCAGCTTCTCAGGGAGGTTGGAAGAGACCCAGTACTTC
TRBJ2-3	TRBD2	TRBV19	-	CASSTGLAASTDTQYF	TGTGCCAGTAGTACTGGACTAGCGGCTAGCACAGATACGCAGTATTTT
TRBJ2-3	TRBD2	TRBV29-1	-	CSPSIAGGTDTQYF	TGCAGCCCTAGCATAGCGGGCGGCACAGATACGCAGTATTTT
TRBJ1-2	-	TRBV21-1	-	CASKAGRDYGYTF	TGTGCCAGCAAGGCCGGCAGGGACTATGGCTACACCTTC
TRBJ2-2	-	TRBV7-8	-	CASSISQAGELFF	TGTGCCAGCAGCATATCACAGGCCGGGGAGCTGTTTTTT
TRBJ2-5	TRBD2	TRBV7-7	-	CASSQGLAGQETQYF	TGTGCCAGCAGCCAAGGACTAGCGGGGCAAGAGACCCAGTACTTC
TRBJ2-2	-	TRBV4-2	once	CASNSGAGELFF	TGTGCCAGCAATTCAGGGGCCGGGGAGCTGTTTTTT
TRBJ2-1	TRBD2	TRBV12-5	-	CASLRGSSGNEQFF	TGTGCTAGTCTACGCGGGAGCTCGGGCAATGAGCAGTTCTTC
TRBJ2-1	-	TRBV9	-	CASSVQGLSEQFF	TGTGCCAGCAGCGTACAGGGCCTCAGTGAGCAGTTCTTC
TRBJ2-5	TRBD1	TRBV12-5	-	CASGLEKKTGGRETQYF	TGTGCTAGTGGTTTGGAAAAGAAGACAGGGGGTCGAGAGACCCAGTACTTC
TRBJ1-1	-	TRBV30	-	CAWSVGGFGTEAFF	TGTGCCTGGAGTGTTGGGGGCTTTGGCACTGAAGCTTTCTTT
TRBJ2-7	-	TRBV2	-	CASSVQAAYEQYF	TGTGCCAGCAGTGTTCAGGCCGCCTACGAGCAGTACTTC
TRBJ1-2	TRBD1	TRBV19	-	CASSRRDRPYGYTF	TGTGCCAGTAGTAGACGGGACAGGCCCTATGGCTACACCTTC
TRBJ2-3	TRBD1	TRBV5-1	-	CASSHGQGTDTQYF	TGCGCCAGCAGCCACGGACAGGGAACAGATACGCAGTATTTT
TRBJ1-3	-	TRBV4-2	-	CASSEKGGAGGGNTIYF	TGTGCCAGCAGCGAAAAAGGCGGGGCCGGAGGTGGAAACACCATATATTTT
TRBJ2-1	-	TRBV11-2	-	CASSLRRGPENEQFF	TGTGCCAGCAGCTTAAGGAGGGGGCCGGAGAATGAGCAGTTCTTC
TRBJ1-5	-	TRBV5-5	once	CASSLSGNGPQPQHF	TGTGCCAGCAGCTTATCAGGGAACGGCCCTCAGCCCCAGCATTTT
TRBJ1-1	-	TRBV19	once	CASSIPLKQGFGTEAFF	TGTGCCAGTAGTATTCCCCTCAAACAGGGATTCGGGACTGAAGCTTTCTTT
TRBJ2-7	-	TRBV27	-	CASSFGGSRPYEQYF	TGTGCCAGCAGTTTTGGGGGCAGCCGGCCCTACGAGCAGTACTTC
TRBJ1-6	-	TRBV6-5	-	CASSYSFDSYSPLHF	TGTGCCAGCAGTTACTCGTTTGACAGCTATTCACCCCTCCACTTT
TRBJ1-5	-	TRBV6-5	-	CASSYLGRSPQPQHF	TGTGCCAGCAGTTACTTGGGCAGATCTCCTCAGCCCCAGCATTTT
TRBJ1-1	-	TRBV5-1	-	CASSLEGDGTEAFF	TGCGCCAGCAGCCTAGAGGGGGACGGAACTGAAGCTTTCTTT
TRBJ2-3	-	TRBV29-1	-	CSVEDRRGTDTQYF	TGCAGCGTGGAGGACCGTCGGGGTACAGATACGCAGTATTTT